Detailed here is one TCR beta chain. Its antigen is still unknown. Clones were read by immunoSEQ multiplex PCR, and TCRdb kept only the in-frame ones, dropping some. The sample shows tens of thousands of clones, around 90% of them seen only once. The CDR3 is 14 residues long. The V gene's germline CDR1 is MDHEN and CDR2 SYDVKM. V shed 2 bases and J shed 8 bases, with 12 bases lying between them. The sample comes from a study of T cell responses to AZD1222 COVID-19 vaccine. Study observations and caveats: Donors skewed white British and female; clonal diversity was possibly underestimated. After two AZD1222 doses, spike-specific TCR breadth and depth rose versus day 0. Baseline seropositivity characterized only six AZD1222 recipients.

The chain uses TRBV28 and TRBJ1-4, with D possibly TRBD1 on 5 matching bases. This sequence originates from an adult in good health. Sequencing was performed on peripheral blood, taken on day 0 of MenACWY control vaccination. As DNA, the CDR3 is TGTGCCAGCAGTTTAAACGGGGGAAGGGAAAAACTGTTTTTT. This encodes CASSLNGGREKLFF.